This T cell receptor beta chain was obtained from a study of blood T cell repertoires in COVID-19. Study at large: The United States, Italy and Spain provided the acute and convalescent COVID-19 samples. PBMCs, B-cell-depleted T cells, or T cells were the source of the cDNA or gDNA that made up the material.

Germline CDR1 is KGHSH and CDR2 is LQKENI. CDR3 length equals 15 residues. Trimming removed 3 bases from V and 4 bases from J, with 15 bases in between. Original handling: Amplified reference gene primers provided the basis for estimating nucleated cell counts. Using immunoSEQ multiplex PCR, the repertoire was profiled, and TCRdb retains in-frame clones only, with some absent. Clone size and the V and J calls come from that table; the DNA yielded D and trimming. The data contain 200,000 to 250,000 clones, over 80% of them seen just once; the ten biggest clones take up about 5%. The chain is built from TRBV18 and TRBJ2-5, with TRBD2 as a possible D gene (5 bases). Sequencing was performed on peripheral blood. The receptor was derived from a human donor in a cohort sampled during active COVID-19. CDR3 sequence: CASSPIAGLGETQYF. CDR3 nucleotides: TGTGCCAGCTCACCCATCGCGGGCCTTGGAGAGACCCAGTACTTC.